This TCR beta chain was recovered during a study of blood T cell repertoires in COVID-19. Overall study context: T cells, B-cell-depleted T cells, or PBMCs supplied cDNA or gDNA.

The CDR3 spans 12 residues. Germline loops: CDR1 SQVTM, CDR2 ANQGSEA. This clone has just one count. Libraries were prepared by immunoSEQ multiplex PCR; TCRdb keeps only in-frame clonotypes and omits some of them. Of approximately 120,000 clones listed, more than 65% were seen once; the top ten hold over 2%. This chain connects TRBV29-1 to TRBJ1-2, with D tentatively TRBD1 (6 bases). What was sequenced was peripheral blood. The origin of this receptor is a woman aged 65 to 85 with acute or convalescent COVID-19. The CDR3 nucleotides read TGCACCCTGCTCGGGGGGCGGGGTGGCTACACCTTC. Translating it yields CTLLGGRGGYTF. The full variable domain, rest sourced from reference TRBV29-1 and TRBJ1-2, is SAVISQKPSRDICQRGTSLTIQCQVDSQVTMMFWYRQQPGQSLTLIATANQGSEATYESGFVIDKFPISRPNLTFSTLTVSNMSPEDSSIYLCTLLGGRGGYTFGSGTRLTVV.